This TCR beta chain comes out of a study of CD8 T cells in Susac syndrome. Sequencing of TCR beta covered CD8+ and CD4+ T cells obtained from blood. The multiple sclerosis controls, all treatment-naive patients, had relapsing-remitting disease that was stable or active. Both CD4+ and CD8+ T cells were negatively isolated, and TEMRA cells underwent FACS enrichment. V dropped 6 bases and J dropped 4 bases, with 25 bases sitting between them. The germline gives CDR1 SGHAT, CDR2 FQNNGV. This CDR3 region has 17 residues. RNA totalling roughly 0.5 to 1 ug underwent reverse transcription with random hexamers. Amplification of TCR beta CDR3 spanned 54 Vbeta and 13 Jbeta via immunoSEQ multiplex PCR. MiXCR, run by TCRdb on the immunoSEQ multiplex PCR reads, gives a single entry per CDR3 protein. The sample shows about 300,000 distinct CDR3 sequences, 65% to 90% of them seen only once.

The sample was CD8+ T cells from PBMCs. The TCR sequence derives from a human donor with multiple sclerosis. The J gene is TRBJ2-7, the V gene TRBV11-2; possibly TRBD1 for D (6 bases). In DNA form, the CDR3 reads TGTGCCAGCAGTCAAAGCCGGGACACACCACGACTATACGAGCAGTACTTC. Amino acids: CASSQSRDTPRLYEQYF. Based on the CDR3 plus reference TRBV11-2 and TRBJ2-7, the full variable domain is EAGVAQSPRYKIIEKRQSVAFWCNPISGHATLYWYQQILGQGPKLLIQFQNNGVVDDSQLPKDRFSAERLKGVDSTLKIQPAKLEDSAVYLCASSQSRDTPRLYEQYFGPGTRLTVT.